Listed below are T cell receptor beta chains from one sample, sequenced in a study of blood T cell repertoires in COVID-19. TCRdb's table, derived via immunoSEQ multiplex PCR, lists solely in-frame clones and lacks some. The repertoire holds about 160,000 clones, with about four fifths as singletons. Source material: peripheral blood. The receptors here all came from a man aged 18 to 29 with active or convalescent COVID-19. CDR3s include the opening cysteine and the closing phenylalanine or tryptophan. The D gene is left open where the match is weak. Clone size is stated in some rows and not others, as once, few, many or a class when expanded.

NA	TRBV7-9	TRBJ2-3	15	NA	CASSPPSVRTDTQYF	TGTGCCAGCAGCCCCCCTAGCGTGCGCACAGATACGCAGTATTTT
NA	TRBV7-2	TRBJ1-1	16	TRBD1	CASSLAPTGFGTEAFF	TGTGCCAGCAGCTTAGCCCCGACAGGGTTTGGGACTGAAGCTTTCTTT
many	TRBV5-3	TRBJ2-1	16	TRBD2	CARSLGPGTSDNEQFF	TGTGCCAGAAGCTTGGGTCCCGGGACTAGCGACAATGAGCAGTTCTTC
NA	TRBV6-5	TRBJ2-3	14	NA	CASQTETSTDTQYF	TGTGCCAGCCAGACAGAAACTAGCACAGATACGCAGTATTTT
NA	TRBV7-9	TRBJ1-4	18	NA	CASSFQKYEGATNEKLFF	TGTGCCAGCAGCTTTCAGAAGTACGAGGGTGCCACTAATGAAAAACTGTTTTTT
NA	TRBV28	TRBJ1-6	15	NA	CASCSPQAYNSPLHF	TGTGCCAGCTGTTCCCCCCAGGCGTATAATTCACCCCTCCACTTT
NA	TRBV21-1	TRBJ1-1	14	NA	CASSKLRGATEAFF	TGTGCCAGCAGCAAATTACGGGGGGCCACTGAAGCTTTCTTT
few	TRBV18	TRBJ2-2	17	NA	CASTPLLSGTNTGELFF	TGTGCCAGCACACCCCTACTTAGCGGTACGAACACCGGGGAGCTGTTTTTT
NA	TRBV12-3/TRBV12-4	TRBJ2-1	13	TRBD1	CASRSGQANEQFF	TGTGCCAGCAGATCTGGACAGGCCAATGAGCAGTTCTTC
NA	TRBV19	TRBJ2-7	15	TRBD2	CASSETLAGALEQYF	TGTGCCAGTAGTGAAACACTAGCGGGAGCGCTGGAGCAGTACTTC
NA	TRBV18	TRBJ1-2	16	TRBD1	CASSPRDAGTGYGYTF	TGTGCCAGCTCACCACGGGACGCCGGGACAGGCTATGGCTACACCTTC
NA	TRBV4-1	TRBJ2-7	15	TRBD1	CASSKTGQVGNEQYF	TGCGCCAGCAGCAAGACGGGACAGGTAGGGAACGAGCAGTACTTC
NA	TRBV5-6	TRBJ2-1	13	TRBD1	CASSDTGENEQFF	TGTGCCAGCAGCGATACAGGGGAAAATGAGCAGTTCTTC
NA	TRBV24-1	TRBJ2-2	14	TRBD1	CATSGDRETGELFF	TGTGCCACCAGTGGTGACAGGGAGACCGGGGAGCTGTTTTTT
NA	TRBV14	TRBJ1-1	14	TRBD1	CASRRTGGATEAFF	TGTGCCAGCAGACGGACAGGGGGCGCCACTGAAGCTTTCTTT
NA	TRBV7-2	TRBJ1-5	14	NA	CASSPRFGNQPQHF	TGTGCCAGCAGCCCCAGGTTTGGCAATCAGCCCCAGCATTTT
NA	TRBV10-1	TRBJ2-2	17	TRBD1	CASRPDTGTGNTGELFF	TGCGCCAGTAGACCCGATACCGGGACAGGGAACACCGGGGAGCTGTTTTTT
few	TRBV6-2/TRBV6-3	TRBJ2-1	18	TRBD2	CASSYGTSGRYSYNEQFF	TGTGCCAGCAGTTATGGGACTAGCGGGCGCTACTCCTACAATGAGCAGTTCTTC
NA	TRBV14	TRBJ2-3	17	TRBD1	CASSQSMRGQGTDTQYF	TGTGCCAGCAGCCAATCAATGCGGGGACAGGGCACAGATACGCAGTATTTT
NA	TRBV3-1/TRBV3-2	TRBJ2-4	12	NA	CASSGSGNIQYF	TGTGCCAGCAGCGGCTCAGGGAACATTCAGTACTTC